The 18 T cell receptor beta chains reported below all come from one sample, sequenced in a study of blood T cell repertoires in COVID-19. Using immunoSEQ multiplex PCR, the repertoire was profiled, and TCRdb retains in-frame clones only, with some absent. The sample yields 200,000 to 250,000 clones, approximately 85% seen once. Sequenced: peripheral blood. The receptors come from a woman in her 70s with COVID-19, enrolled during active disease.

This chain uses TRBV11-2 with TRBJ2-3; D is ambiguous. The CDR3 contains 13 residues. The germline V and J ends were trimmed by 3 bases and 1 base, with 5 bases remaining between them. Germline CDR1 SGHAT, CDR2 FQNNGV. The DNA for the CDR3 is TGTGCCAGCAGCTTTCCAGGCACAGATACGCAGTATTTT. Its translation: CASSFPGTDTQYF.

The chain combines TRBV5-8 with TRBJ2-3, with no clear D. The CDR3 runs to 14 residues. V lost 0 bases to trimming and J lost 3 bases, with 8 bases between them. The germline V gene has CDR1 SGHTS and CDR2 YDEGEE. CDR3 amino acids: CASSLGASTDTQYF. CDR3 coding DNA: TGTGCCAGCAGCTTGGGGGCAAGTACAGATACGCAGTATTTT.

The gene calls are TRBV2 and TRBJ1-5; D possibly corresponds to TRBD1 (6 bases). The CDR3 extends over 13 amino acids. Germline-derived CDR1 and CDR2 are SNHLY and FYNNEI. Trimming stripped 7 bases from V and 4 bases from J, with 11 bases between. CDR3 region: CASNLDSNQPQHF. The CDR3 region has the DNA TGTGCCAGCAACTTGGACAGTAATCAGCCCCAGCATTTT.

This clone was observed a single time. The chain is built from TRBV19 and TRBJ2-4; TRBD1 matches at 10 bases. The V and J ends lost 1 base and 13 bases, in that order; junction bases with no gene match: 4. In germline, CDR1 is LNHDA, CDR2 SQIVND (reference sequence). This CDR3 has 13 residues. DNA for the CDR3: TGTGCCAGTAGTATAGGGGGACAGGGGTACCAGTACTTC. Translation gives CASSIGGQGYQYF.

The chain combines TRBV27 with TRBJ1-2, with 11 nucleotides matching TRBD1. V trimming: 4 bases; J trimming: 5 bases; junction bases outside the gene matches: 9. The germline gives CDR1 MNHEY, CDR2 SMNVEV (reference sequence). The CDR3 sequence is 16 residues long. CDR3 region: CASSSPRTGGSYGYTF. CDR3 coding DNA: TGTGCCAGCAGTTCACCGCGGACAGGGGGCAGTTATGGCTACACCTTC.

The DNA for the CDR3 is TGCAGCGTTAAGTCACAGGGGGCTTGGACTGAAGCTTTCTTT. It is translated as CSVKSQGAWTEAFF. The chain recombines TRBV29-1 with TRBJ1-1; 9 nucleotides line up with TRBD1. V shed 5 bases, J shed 5 bases, and the junction held 9 bases outside the gene matches. Germline V CDR1 and CDR2: SQVTM, ANQGSEA. This CDR3 region has 14 residues.

This chain joins TRBV6-6 and TRBJ2-1; D is perhaps TRBD2 (5 bases). The CDR3 sequence is 12 residues long. The V end lost 11 bases, the J end lost 3 bases, and 11 bases lay between the germline ends. Germline CDR1 and CDR2: MNHNY and SVGAGI (reference sequence). Written as DNA, the CDR3 is TGTGCCTGTACCCGGGGCTACAATGAGCAGTTCTTC. Translating gives CACTRGYNEQFF.

The chain uses TRBV3-1 (or the pseudogene TRBV3-2) and TRBJ1-3; no firm D call. With 1 base removed from V and 4 bases from J, the gap between germline ends came to 17 bases. Germline CDR1 is LGHDT and CDR2 is YNNKEL (reference sequence). There are 17 residues in the CDR3. The CDR3 spells CASSQAMFRGSGNTIYF. Written as DNA, the CDR3 is TGTGCCAGCAGCCAAGCCATGTTTCGGGGTTCGGGAAACACCATATATTTT.

This clone appeared a single time. The chain employs TRBV28 and TRBJ1-6; no firm D call. Trimming cost V 4 bases and J 7 bases, with 17 bases left between them. The germline CDR1 and CDR2 sequences are MDHEN and SYDVKM. CDR3 size: 16 residues. CDR3 in DNA: TGTGCCAGCAGTTATCAGACGGTGAGGTTGAATTCACCCCTCCACTTT. Its translation is CASSYQTVRLNSPLHF. Variable domain in full (rest from reference TRBV28 and TRBJ1-6): DVKVTQSSRYLVKRTGEKVFLECVQDMDHENMFWYRQDPGLGLRLIYFSYDVKMKEKGDIPEGYSVSREKKERFSLILESASTNQTSMYLCASSYQTVRLNSPLHFGNGTRLTVT.

The rearrangement joins TRBV7-9 to TRBJ2-3, with 8 bases aligning to TRBD1. This CDR3 has 15 amino acids. J lost 6 bases, V lost 1 base, and 6 bases had no gene match. Germline V gene lookup returns CDR1 SEHNR and CDR2 FQNEAQ (reference sequence). CDR3 nucleotides: TGTGCCAGCAGCTTAGACGGACAGGGAAGGGATACGCAGTATTTT. Residues: CASSLDGQGRDTQYF.

The V gene is TRBV4-3, the J gene TRBJ1-5, with 8 bases that match TRBD1. The V gene end was trimmed by 5 bases and the J gene end by 7 bases; junction bases not matched to a gene: 4. Germline V lookup: CDR1 LGHNA, CDR2 YSLEER. The CDR3 spans 13 residues. The CDR3 protein is CASSYDRGQPQHF. As DNA, the CDR3 is TGCGCCAGCAGCTACGACAGGGGCCAGCCCCAGCATTTT.

The CDR3 loop is CASSYRQTGGTEAFF. The CDR3 DNA reads as TGTGCCAGCAGTTACCGCCAGACAGGGGGCACTGAAGCTTTCTTT. The chain carries TRBV6-5 and TRBJ1-1; 9 bases are a match to TRBD1. The CDR3 is 15 amino acids. From germline, CDR1 is MNHEY and CDR2 SVGAGI. J gave up 4 bases and V 2 bases, and 5 bases lay outside the gene matches.

CDR3: CASSPHGGRFDGYTF. The CDR3 DNA is TGTGCCAGCAGCCCCCACGGGGGGCGGTTCGATGGCTACACCTTC. The chain has TRBV7-2 and TRBJ1-2, with D possibly TRBD1 on 6 matching bases. Trimming pared 5 bases from V and 6 bases from J, leaving 19 bases between. This CDR3 contains 15 residues. Germline V gene data show CDR1 as SGHTA and CDR2 as FQGNSA.

The chain has TRBV5-6 and TRBJ2-7, with TRBD2 identical over 13 bases. The germline CDR1 and CDR2 sequences are SGHDT and YYEEEE. Trimming removed 2 bases from V and 9 bases from J; junction bases left unmatched: 11. There are 16 residues in the CDR3. In DNA, the CDR3 is TGTGCCAGCAGCTTCGGACTAGCGGGAGAGGACGTTGGGCAGTACTTC. Translation: CASSFGLAGEDVGQYF. Full variable domain (missing parts from reference TRBV5-6 and TRBJ2-7): DAGVTQSPTHLIKTRGQQVTLRCSPKSGHDTVSWYQQALGQGPQFIFQYYEEEERQRGNFPDRFSGHQFPNYSSELNVNALLLGDSALYLCASSFGLAGEDVGQYFGPGTRLTVT.

V and J are TRBV5-4 and TRBJ2-1; 7 bases match TRBD2. The CDR3 contains 15 residues. CDR1 is SGHNT and CDR2 is YYREEE in the germline V gene (reference sequence). V was clipped by 3 bases and J by 8 bases; unmatched bases: 11. The CDR3 DNA follows: TGTGCCAGCAGCTGGGGTGGGCGGGAGATGTATGAGCAGTTCTTC. Residues: CASSWGGREMYEQFF.

This chain uses TRBV28 with TRBJ1-5, with D perhaps matching TRBD1 (6 bases). The V gene lost 8 bases and the J gene lost 5 bases, with 10 bases spanning the gap. Germline V gene data show CDR1 as MDHEN and CDR2 as SYDVKM. This CDR3 region has 12 residues. As DNA, the CDR3 is TGTGCCAGCGACAGGATTGATCAGCCCCAGCATTTT. Its protein is CASDRIDQPQHF.

The V call is TRBV6-2 or TRBV6-3, the J call TRBJ1-3; D may be TRBD1 (5 bases). The CDR3 runs 12 residues. Germline V gives CDR1 MNHEY, CDR2 SVGEGT. V gave up 4 bases and J gave up 5 bases, with 6 bases separating them. For the CDR3, the DNA is TGTGCCAGCAGTTGGGGCCGAAACACCATATATTTT. It codes for CASSWGRNTIYF.

The chain employs TRBV27 and TRBJ2-1; D might be TRBD1 (6 bases). The CDR3 is 16 amino acids. The ends were cut back, 3 bases at V and 3 bases at J, with 15 bases in the middle. Looked up from germline, CDR1 is MNHEY and CDR2 is SMNVEV (reference sequence). CDR3 coding DNA: TGTGCCAGCAGTTTTAAAAGCCGGACAGTCTACAATGAGCAGTTCTTC. It encodes CASSFKSRTVYNEQFF.